This T cell receptor (beta chain) stems from a study of blood T cell repertoires in COVID-19. Turning to the study itself: The cDNA or gDNA used as material had been derived from T cells, B-cell-depleted T cells, or PBMCs.

The CDR3 covers 15 residues. Germline V gene lookup returns CDR1 SGHRS and CDR2 YFSETQ. The germline V and J ends were trimmed by 4 bases and 2 bases, with 13 bases remaining between them. Donors in Cohort 3 who had recovered were those with two negative PCRs, healthcare professional clearance, or resolution of their symptoms. Data came from immunoSEQ multiplex PCR; TCRdb stores just in-frame clones and leaves some out. The profile shows 250,000 to 350,000 clones, nearly 90% of them singletons. The receptor's source is a woman aged 25 to 39 who had recovered from COVID-19. Input material: PBMCs or T cells enriched from blood (not recorded which). The rearrangement joins TRBV5-1 to TRBJ2-1, with a possible D match to TRBD2 (5 bases). In DNA form, the CDR3 reads TGCGCCAGCAGCCCCGTGGACTCCGCCTACAATGAGCAGTTCTTC. Residues: CASSPVDSAYNEQFF.